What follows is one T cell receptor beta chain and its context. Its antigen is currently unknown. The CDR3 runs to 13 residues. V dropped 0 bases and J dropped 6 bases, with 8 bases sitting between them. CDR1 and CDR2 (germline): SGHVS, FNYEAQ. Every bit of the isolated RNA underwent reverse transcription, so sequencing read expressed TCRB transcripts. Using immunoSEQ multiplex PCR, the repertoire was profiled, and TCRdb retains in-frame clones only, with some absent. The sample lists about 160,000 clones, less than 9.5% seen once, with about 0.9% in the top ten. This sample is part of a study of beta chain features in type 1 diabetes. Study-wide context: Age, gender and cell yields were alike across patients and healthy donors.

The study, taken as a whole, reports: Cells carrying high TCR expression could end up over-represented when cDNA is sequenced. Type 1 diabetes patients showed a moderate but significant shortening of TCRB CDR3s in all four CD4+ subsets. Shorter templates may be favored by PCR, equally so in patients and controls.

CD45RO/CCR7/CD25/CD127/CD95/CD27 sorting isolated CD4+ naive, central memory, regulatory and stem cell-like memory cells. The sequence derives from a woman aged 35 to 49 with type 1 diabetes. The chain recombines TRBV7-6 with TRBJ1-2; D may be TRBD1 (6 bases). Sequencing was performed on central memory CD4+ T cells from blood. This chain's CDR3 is CASSLAGGDGYTF. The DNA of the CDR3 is TGTGCCAGCAGCTTAGCAGGGGGAGATGGCTACACCTTC. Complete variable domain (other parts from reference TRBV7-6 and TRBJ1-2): GAGVSQSPRYKVTKRGQDVALRCDPISGHVSLYWYRQALGQGPEFLTYFNYEAQQDKSGLPNDRFSAERPEGSISTLTIQRTEQRDSAMYRCASSLAGGDGYTFGSGTRLTVV.